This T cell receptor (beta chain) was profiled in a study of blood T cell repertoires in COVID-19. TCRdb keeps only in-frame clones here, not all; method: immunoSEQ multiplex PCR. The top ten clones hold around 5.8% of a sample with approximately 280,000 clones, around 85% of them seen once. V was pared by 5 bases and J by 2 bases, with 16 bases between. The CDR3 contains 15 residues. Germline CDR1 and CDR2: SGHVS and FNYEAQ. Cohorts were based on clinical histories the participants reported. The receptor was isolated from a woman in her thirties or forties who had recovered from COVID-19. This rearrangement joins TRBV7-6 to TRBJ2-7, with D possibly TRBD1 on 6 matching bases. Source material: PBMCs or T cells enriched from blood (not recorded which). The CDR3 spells CASSGTGTRPYEQYF. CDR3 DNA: TGTGCCAGCAGCGGGACCGGGACACGGCCCTACGAGCAGTACTTC.